A single T cell receptor (beta chain) is shown here with its context. These data are taken from a study of blood T cell repertoires in COVID-19. Across the study: Whether acute or convalescent, the COVID-19 samples came from the United States, Italy and Spain.

The authors' processing: Amplification of reference gene primers was used by the study to estimate nucleated cell counts. Sequencing was performed with immunoSEQ multiplex PCR; in TCRdb, only in-frame clones are kept and a portion is missing. V, J and clone size derive from that table, while D and trimming were established from the DNA sequence. Of 220,000 or so clones detected, just under 85% appear once; the ten largest clones hold approximately 1.3%. The J segment lost 2 bases and the V segment lost 1 base, leaving 5 bases of the junction unmatched. From germline, CDR1 is SEHNR and CDR2 FQNEAQ (reference sequence). This CDR3 is built from 18 residues. The study assigned cohorts using participant-reported clinical history.

What was sequenced was PBMCs or T cells enriched from blood (not recorded which). The TCR sequence derives from a middle-aged woman with acute COVID-19. The rearrangement uses TRBV7-9 and TRBJ2-5; TRBD2 aligns across 15 bases. DNA of the CDR3: TGTGCCAGCAGCTTAGTTCGGACTAGCGGGGGGGATCAAGAGACCCAGTACTTC. It yields the protein CASSLVRTSGGDQETQYF.